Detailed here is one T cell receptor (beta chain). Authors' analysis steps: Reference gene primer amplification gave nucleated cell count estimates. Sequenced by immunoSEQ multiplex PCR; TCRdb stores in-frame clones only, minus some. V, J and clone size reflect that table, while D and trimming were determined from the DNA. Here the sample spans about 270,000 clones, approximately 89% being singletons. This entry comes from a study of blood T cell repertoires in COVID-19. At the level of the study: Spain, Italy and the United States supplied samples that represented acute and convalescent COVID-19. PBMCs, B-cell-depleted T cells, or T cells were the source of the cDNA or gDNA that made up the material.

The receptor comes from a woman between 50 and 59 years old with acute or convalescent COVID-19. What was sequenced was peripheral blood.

CDR3: CASSPDRGDSGYTF. For the CDR3, the DNA is TGTGCCAGCTCACCTGACAGGGGTGATAGTGGCTACACCTTC. This sequence joins TRBV18 and TRBJ1-2; 8 positions match TRBD1. CDR3 length: 14 residues. V gave up 3 bases and J gave up 7 bases; unmatched junction bases: 7. CDR1 and CDR2 (germline): KGHSH, LQKENI.